The 26 T cell receptor beta chains below were found in one sample sequenced in a study of T-cell memory formation after mild COVID-19. In TCRdb, the 5' RACE reads were re-called with MiXCR into one record per CDR3 protein. There are approximately 440,000 distinct CDR3 sequences in the sample; approximately 20% occur only once, and roughly 8.4% lies in the top ten. Sample: PBMCs or a T cell subset sorted from them (not recorded which). The receptors were sampled from an adult woman who had mild COVID-19 (a few samples of this study predate the infection). Cell type and time point are not known.

The chain combines TRBV11-1 with TRBJ2-4, with D perhaps TRBD2 (5 bases). Germline-derived CDR1 and CDR2 are SGHAT and FQDESV (reference sequence). The CDR3 extends over 14 amino acids. With 4 bases removed from V and 6 bases from J, the gap between germline ends came to 13 bases. The CDR3 nucleotides read TGTGCCAGCAGCTCCGGGGATGGTGGAAACATTCAGTACTTC. Translation: CASSSGDGGNIQYF.

This clonotype was picked up many times. The J gene is TRBJ2-5, the V gene TRBV3-1; D gene ambiguous. Germline assignment: CDR1 LGHDT and CDR2 YNNKEL (reference sequence). The CDR3 is 13 residues long. V was trimmed by 2 bases and J by 3 bases, leaving 7 bases between them. The DNA of the CDR3 is TGTGCCAGCAGCCAATACAGTGAAGAGACCCAGTACTTC. Its translation: CASSQYSEETQYF.

The chain recombines TRBV27 with TRBJ1-1; weak D call: TRBD1 (6 bases). CDR1 is MNHEY, CDR2 SMNVEV, per germline (reference sequence). The CDR3 loop spans 15 amino acids. The V gene lost 3 bases and the J gene lost 1 base, with 12 bases spanning the gap. CDR3 amino acids: CASSFSGATNTEAFF. DNA for the CDR3: TGTGCCAGCAGTTTCTCAGGGGCGACGAACACTGAAGCTTTCTTT.

This clonotype was seen a few times. The V gene is TRBV6-5, the J gene TRBJ1-2, with TRBD1 matching over 8 bases. The CDR3 length is 13 residues. Germline V gene lookup returns CDR1 MNHEY and CDR2 SVGAGI. Trimming took 2 bases from V and 6 from J; bases not matched to a gene: 2. This CDR3 reads CASSYQGANGYTF. The CDR3 bases are TGTGCCAGCAGTTACCAGGGGGCTAATGGCTACACCTTC.

This clonotype was observed at least ten times. The gene calls are TRBV12-3 or TRBV12-4 and TRBJ2-2; D is unresolved. The CDR3 sequence is 15 residues long. The ends were cut back, 6 bases at V and 3 bases at J, with 14 bases in the middle. The CDR3 is CASSISRSYTGELFF. The CDR3 coding sequence is TGTGCCAGCAGCATCAGTAGGAGTTACACCGGGGAGCTGTTTTTT.

V gene TRBV10-3 combines with J gene TRBJ1-2; D remains ambiguous. CDR1 is ENHRY, CDR2 SYGVKD, per germline. V was clipped by 10 bases and J by 4 bases, with 13 bases between them. The CDR3 length is 12 residues. The CDR3 DNA is TGTGCCACGAAGCACGACGGCTATGGCTACACCTTC. It is translated as CATKHDGYGYTF.

The chain joins TRBV24-1 to TRBJ2-1; 7 bases map to TRBD2. Unmatched junction bases numbered 6, after V lost 2 bases and J lost 0 bases. The CDR3 has 17 amino acids. Per germline, CDR1 KGHDR and CDR2 SFDVKD. The CDR3: CATSDSGTTSSYNEQFF. The CDR3 nucleotides read TGTGCCACCAGTGATTCTGGGACTACGAGCTCCTACAATGAGCAGTTCTTC.

This chain uses TRBV9 with TRBJ1-1; 9 nucleotides line up with TRBD1. CDR1 and CDR2 from the germline V gene are SGDLS and YYNGEE. The CDR3 contains 16 residues. V dropped 0 bases and J dropped 0; count of bases not matched to a gene: 3. The CDR3 sequence: CASSVGRDRVNTEAFF. CDR3 DNA: TGTGCCAGCAGCGTAGGACGGGACAGGGTGAACACTGAAGCTTTCTTT.

V gene TRBV12-3 or TRBV12-4 combines with J gene TRBJ2-6; D not certain. CDR3 length: 16 amino acids. V was trimmed by 1 base and J by 4 bases, leaving 11 bases between them. The CDR3 region has the DNA TGTGCCAGCAGTTTAGAGCCAGCTTCCGGGGCCAACGTCCTGACTTTC. It codes for CASSLEPASGANVLTF.

This clonotype has a single count. The J gene is TRBJ2-1, the V gene TRBV10-3; D is unresolved. Germline values: CDR1 ENHRY, CDR2 SYGVKD. Trimming left V 8 bases short and J 8 bases short, with 16 bases between. This CDR3 has 13 residues. The CDR3 spells CAIGRRQEDEQFF. For the CDR3, the DNA is TGTGCCATCGGACGAAGACAAGAGGATGAGCAGTTCTTC.

The CDR3 reads CASTAANSYEQYF. The CDR3 DNA reads TGCGCCAGCACAGCGGCTAACTCCTACGAGCAGTACTTC. The chain couples TRBV5-1 to TRBJ2-7; TRBD2 is a possible D gene (5 bases). Germline V lookup: CDR1 SGHRS, CDR2 YFSETQ. V lost 6 bases, J lost 0 bases, and 10 bases lay in between. The CDR3 has 13 residues.

This clonotype was detected ten times or more. The chain carries TRBV5-1 and TRBJ2-1; D may match TRBD1 or TRBD2 (5 bases each). CDR3 length: 11 amino acids. The germline gives CDR1 SGHRS, CDR2 YFSETQ. Trimming shortened V by 7 bases and J by 10 bases, and 12 bases separated the two germline ends. CDR3 in DNA: TGCGCCAGCGGGGACGGCGTCGAGCAGTTCTTC. This encodes CASGDGVEQFF.

The chain has TRBV19 and TRBJ1-6; 7 bases agree with TRBD1. This CDR3 is 14 amino acids long. The germline V gene encodes CDR1 LNHDA and CDR2 SQIVND (reference sequence). Trimming took 9 bases from V and 6 from J; bases not matched to a gene: 8. CDR3 sequence: CASEVTGTNSPLHF. The CDR3 DNA follows: TGTGCCAGCGAGGTGACAGGGACTAATTCACCCCTCCACTTT.

The V call is TRBV11-2, the J call TRBJ2-3; 8 bases fit TRBD2. CDR3 size: 18 residues. The V segment lost 5 bases and the J segment 0 bases; nucleotides outside the gene matches: 13. Germline V gene lookup returns CDR1 SGHAT and CDR2 FQNNGV. CDR3 sequence reads: CASSQVGLAGHSTDTQYF. The CDR3 DNA is TGTGCCAGCAGCCAAGTCGGGCTAGCGGGTCATAGCACAGATACGCAGTATTTT. Full variable domain (outside the CDR3, taken from reference TRBV11-2 and TRBJ2-3): EAGVAQSPRYKIIEKRQSVAFWCNPISGHATLYWYQQILGQGPKLLIQFQNNGVVDDSQLPKDRFSAERLKGVDSTLKIQPAKLEDSAVYLCASSQVGLAGHSTDTQYFGPGTRLTVL.

This clonotype was seen only a few times. The V gene is TRBV4-3, the J gene TRBJ2-7; D gene unclear. The CDR3 totals 14 residues. Trimming pared 0 bases from V and 9 bases from J, leaving 15 bases between. Germline V gives CDR1 LGHNA, CDR2 YSLEER. The CDR3 bases are TGCGCCAGCAGCCAAGATAAGGCAGTAGACGGGCAGTACTTC. Protein product: CASSQDKAVDGQYF.

The gene calls are TRBV12-3 or TRBV12-4 and TRBJ1-6; TRBD1 matches at 10 bases. The ends lost 6 bases at V and 5 bases at J; junction bases unmatched: 10. The CDR3 totals 17 residues. The CDR3: CASRLSVGTGDNSPLHF. The CDR3 DNA follows: TGTGCCAGCAGGTTGTCAGTGGGGACAGGGGATAATTCACCCCTCCACTTT.

CDR3: CASSRGQLEQYF. The CDR3 coding sequence is TGTGCCAGCAGCCGTGGACAGCTCGAGCAGTACTTC. The chain carries TRBV6-6 and TRBJ2-7; D perhaps matches TRBD1 (6 bases). The CDR3 length is 12 residues. The V end was cut by 6 bases, the J end by 6 bases, with 12 bases between. Looked up from germline, CDR1 is MNHNY and CDR2 is SVGAGI (reference sequence).

V and J are TRBV6-5 and TRBJ2-3; TRBD1 agrees at 8 bases. Germline CDR1 reads MNHEY; CDR2 reads SVGAGI. This CDR3 spans 15 amino acids. The V segment lost 0 bases and the J segment 5 bases; nucleotides outside the gene matches: 4. The CDR3 region is CASSYSNGQGDTQYF. CDR3 sequence (DNA): TGTGCCAGCAGTTACTCGAACGGACAGGGAGATACGCAGTATTTT.

This clonotype was seen more than once but under ten times. The chain recombines TRBV5-4 with TRBJ1-5; possibly TRBD1 for D (5 bases). The CDR3 is 14 amino acids. Germline values: CDR1 SGHNT, CDR2 YYREEE (reference sequence). The V and J ends lost 2 bases and 11 bases respectively, with 17 bases between them. CDR3 coding DNA: TGTGCCAGCAGCTTCCAGGGAGAGGAGCAGTCCCAGCATTTT. Translated: CASSFQGEEQSQHF.

This clonotype was seen a handful of times. V is TRBV19 and J is TRBJ1-1, with 8 bases aligning to TRBD1. This CDR3 has 14 amino acids. Germline lookup yields CDR1 LNHDA and CDR2 SQIVND (reference sequence). Unmatched junction bases numbered 8, after V lost 3 bases and J lost 8 bases. Here the CDR3 DNA reads TGTGCCAGTAGTATTGTGGTTGCAGGGGGCGAAGCTTTCTTT. Its protein is CASSIVVAGGEAFF.

This clonotype showed up many times. This chain joins TRBV7-6 and TRBJ1-2, with D unresolved. The germline V gene has CDR1 SGHVS and CDR2 FNYEAQ. The V gene lost 5 bases and the J gene lost 2 bases, with 12 bases spanning the gap. The CDR3 loop spans 14 amino acids. The CDR3 nucleotides are TGTGCCAGCAGCCCCCAAACAGCCAACTATGGCTACACCTTC. This codes for CASSPQTANYGYTF.

This clonotype turned up a few times. The V gene is TRBV29-1, the J gene TRBJ2-3, with TRBD2 matching over 10 bases. The junction had 6 bases not matched to a gene; V was cut back by 1 base and J by 5 bases. Looked up from germline, CDR1 is SQVTM and CDR2 is ANQGSEA. The CDR3 totals 15 residues. CDR3 in DNA: TGCAGCGTTGAAGCTAGCGGGAGCTCGGGAGATACGCAGTATTTT. Its translation: CSVEASGSSGDTQYF.

V gene TRBV7-9 combines with J gene TRBJ2-1; 11 positions match TRBD2. The length of the CDR3 is 17 residues. Trimming took 4 bases from V and 9 from J; bases not matched to a gene: 14. In germline, CDR1 is SEHNR, CDR2 FQNEAQ (reference sequence). The CDR3 is CASSWAQHLAGGSEQFF. For the CDR3, the DNA is TGTGCCAGCAGCTGGGCCCAGCACCTAGCGGGAGGAAGTGAGCAGTTCTTC.

Notes on this clonotype: This may be a read error: a much more frequent sequence differs by one nucleotide. The chain recombines TRBV7-2 with TRBJ2-1; 10 bases are a match to TRBD2. Germline values: CDR1 SGHTA, CDR2 FQGNSA. CDR3 length: 16 residues. The CDR3 coding sequence is TGTGCCAACAGCCCGACTAGCGGGCGGAAGGGGAATGAGCAGTTCTTC. This codes for CANSPTSGRKGNEQFF. Supplemented by reference TRBV7-2 and TRBJ2-1, the full variable domain reads GAGVSQSPSNKVTEKGKDVELRCDPISGHTALYWYRQSLGQGLEFLIYFQGNSAPDKSGLPSDRFSAERTGGSVSTLTIQRTQQEDSAVYLCANSPTSGRKGNEQFFGPGTRLTVL.

The chain combines TRBV29-1 with TRBJ2-3, with 8 bases fitting TRBD1. The CDR3 extends over 13 amino acids. With 7 bases clipped from V and 5 bases from J, the junction kept 8 bases outside the gene matches. The germline V gene encodes CDR1 SQVTM and CDR2 ANQGSEA. The CDR3 reads CSGRDRWRDTQYF. The CDR3 DNA is TGCAGCGGGAGGGACAGGTGGAGAGATACGCAGTATTTT.

This rearrangement joins TRBV12-3 or TRBV12-4 to TRBJ1-4, with D uncertain. The V and J ends lost 7 bases and 0 bases respectively, with 6 bases between them. This CDR3 is 13 amino acids long. The CDR3 bases are TGTGCCAGCACCAATGCAACTAATGAAAAACTGTTTTTT. Encoded protein: CASTNATNEKLFF.